The subject of this entry is one T cell receptor (beta chain). The antigen remains undetermined. A multiplex PCR was run with 60 Vbeta primers and 13 Jbeta primers. Original processing methods: Unique TCR beta chains numbered about 79 million in a later analysis, with around 10 million shared. The protocol was immunoSEQ multiplex PCR, while the TCRdb copy is restricted to in-frame clones and leaves out a portion. V, J and clone size are taken as reported in that table, and D and trimming were inferred from the DNA itself. The data hold 100,000 to 150,000 clones, with 17% observed a single time. The data originate from a study of cytomegalovirus exposure and HLA in healthy donors. Findings of the study overall: In a later analysis, DRB1 alleles had the most associated TCRs; HLA-C alleles the fewest. Earlier findings revealed that most TCR beta V segments proved productive either about 87% or about 30% of the time.

The donors, nominally healthy at sampling, likely had unrecorded immune exposures. CDR1 SGHRS and CDR2 YFSETQ come from the germline V gene. The CDR3 has 14 residues. Trimming pared 2 bases from V and 2 bases from J, leaving 7 bases between. The receptor comes from a female donor in good health and CMV-seropositive. Input material: PBMCs. The chain is built from TRBV5-1 and TRBJ2-2; the D gene is possibly TRBD1 (5 bases). CDR3 DNA: TGCGCCAGCAGCTTTGACAGAAACACCGGGGAGCTGTTTTTT. Amino acids: CASSFDRNTGELFF.